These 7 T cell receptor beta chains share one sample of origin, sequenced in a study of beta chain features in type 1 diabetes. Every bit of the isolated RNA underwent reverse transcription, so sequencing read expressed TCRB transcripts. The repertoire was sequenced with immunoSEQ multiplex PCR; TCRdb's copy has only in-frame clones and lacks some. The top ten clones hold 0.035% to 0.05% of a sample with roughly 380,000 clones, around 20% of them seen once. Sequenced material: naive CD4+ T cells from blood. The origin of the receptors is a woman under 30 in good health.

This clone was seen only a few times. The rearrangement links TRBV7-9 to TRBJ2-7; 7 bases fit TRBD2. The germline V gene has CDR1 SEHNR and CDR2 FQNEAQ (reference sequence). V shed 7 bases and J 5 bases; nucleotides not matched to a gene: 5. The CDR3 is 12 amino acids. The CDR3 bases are TGTGCCAGCAATCAGGGAGGGAACGAGCAGTACTTC. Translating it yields CASNQGGNEQYF.

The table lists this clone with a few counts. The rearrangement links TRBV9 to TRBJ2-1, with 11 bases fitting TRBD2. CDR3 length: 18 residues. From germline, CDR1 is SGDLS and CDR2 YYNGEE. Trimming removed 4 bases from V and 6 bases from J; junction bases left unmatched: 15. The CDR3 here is CASSPGGLAGGLGNEQFF. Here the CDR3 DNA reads TGTGCCAGCAGCCCAGGGGGCCTAGCGGGAGGTCTAGGCAATGAGCAGTTCTTC.

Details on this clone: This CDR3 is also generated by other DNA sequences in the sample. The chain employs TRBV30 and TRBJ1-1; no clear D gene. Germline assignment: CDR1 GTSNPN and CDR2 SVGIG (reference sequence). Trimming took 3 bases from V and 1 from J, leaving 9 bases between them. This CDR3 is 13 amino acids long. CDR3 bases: TGTGCCTGGAGCCTTTCGGGGAACACTGAAGCTTTCTTT. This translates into CAWSLSGNTEAFF. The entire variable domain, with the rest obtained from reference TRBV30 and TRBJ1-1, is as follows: SQTIHQWPATLVQPVGSPLSLECTVEGTSNPNLYWYRQAAGRGLQLLFYSVGIGQISSEVPQNLSASRPQDRQFILSSKKLLLSDSGFYLCAWSLSGNTEAFFGQGTRLTVV.

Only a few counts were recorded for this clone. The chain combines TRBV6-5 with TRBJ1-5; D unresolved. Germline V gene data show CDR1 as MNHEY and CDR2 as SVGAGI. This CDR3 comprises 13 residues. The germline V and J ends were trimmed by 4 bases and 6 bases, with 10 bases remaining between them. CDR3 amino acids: CASSSLGGQPQHF. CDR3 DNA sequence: TGTGCCAGCAGTTCCTTGGGAGGTCAGCCCCAGCATTTT.

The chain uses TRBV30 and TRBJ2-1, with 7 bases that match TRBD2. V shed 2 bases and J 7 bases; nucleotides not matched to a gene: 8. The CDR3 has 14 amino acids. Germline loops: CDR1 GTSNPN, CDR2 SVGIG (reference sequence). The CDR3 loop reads CAWSRGGSQNEQFF. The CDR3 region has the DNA TGTGCCTGGAGTCGTGGCGGGAGTCAGAATGAGCAGTTCTTC.

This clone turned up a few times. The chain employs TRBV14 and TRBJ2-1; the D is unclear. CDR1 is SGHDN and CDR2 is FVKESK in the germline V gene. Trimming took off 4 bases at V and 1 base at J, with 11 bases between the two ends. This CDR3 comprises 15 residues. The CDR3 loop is CASSLLSSSYNEQFF. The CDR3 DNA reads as TGTGCCAGCAGCCTTCTTAGCAGTTCCTACAATGAGCAGTTCTTC.

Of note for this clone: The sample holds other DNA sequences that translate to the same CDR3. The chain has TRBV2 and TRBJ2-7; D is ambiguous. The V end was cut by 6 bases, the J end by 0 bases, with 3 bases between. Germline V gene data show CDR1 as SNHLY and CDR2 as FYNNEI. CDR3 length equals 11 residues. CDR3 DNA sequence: TGTGCCAGCAGCTACTCCTACGAGCAGTACTTC. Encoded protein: CASSYSYEQYF.